This T cell receptor (beta chain) was documented in a study of T cell responses to AZD1222 COVID-19 vaccine. V lost 2 bases and J lost 4, with 21 bases in between. CDR1 is SGHRS and CDR2 is YFSETQ in the germline V gene. The CDR3 consists of 17 residues. The data were produced by immunoSEQ multiplex PCR, yet TCRdb's version contains in-frame clones alone and is incomplete. The table has 75,000 to 90,000 clones, approximately 85% seen once; the top ten hold around 3.7%. The receptor was isolated from an adult who received the AZD1222 COVID-19 vaccine. The sequencing here drew on peripheral blood, taken 28 days after the second AZD1222 dose. The rearrangement uses TRBV5-1 and TRBJ1-2; possible D gene TRBD1, 6 bases. CDR3 bases: TGCGCCAGCAGCTTTGGAAGGGAGAACGGGACAAGCTATGGCTACACCTTC. Amino acids: CASSFGRENGTSYGYTF.